This TCR beta chain was captured by sequencing in a study of beta chain features in type 1 diabetes. Study results and limitations: Among patients with Type 1 diabetes, TCRB CDR3s were moderately but significantly shorter in every one of the four CD4+ subsets. Patients and controls would be equally affected if PCR favored shorter templates. Patients with type 1 diabetes carried fewer insertions and had more deletions at their VDJ junctions.

Expressed TCRB transcripts were sequenced because the entire RNA isolate underwent reverse transcription. Around 3.5 million reads on average were seen across naive, central memory and regulatory T cell samples. TCRdb keeps only in-frame clones here, not all; method: immunoSEQ multiplex PCR. The table includes almost 350,000 clones, around 8.5% detected once. This clone was picked up a small number of times. Antigen specificity is unknown. The same CDR3 is also encoded by other DNA sequences in this sample. V was shortened by 5 bases and J by 3 bases, with 21 bases between the two germline ends. This CDR3 has 17 amino acids. CDR1 is SEHNR and CDR2 is FQNEAQ in the germline V gene (reference sequence).

The chain employs TRBV7-9 and TRBJ2-3; D possibly matches TRBD1 or TRBD2 (5 bases each). Sequencing was performed on central memory CD4+ T cells from blood. This receptor was taken from a man aged 25 to 45 with type 1 diabetes. CDR3 sequence reads: CASSLNHGGYSTDTQYF. CDR3 DNA: TGTGCCAGCAGCCTAAACCATGGGGGTTATAGTACAGATACGCAGTATTTT.